These 9 T cell receptor beta chains were sequenced from one sample in a study of tumor and adjacent non-tumor tissue in lung cancer. A modified ARM-PCR protocol with three rounds of nested PCR amplified TCRbeta. MiXCR, applied by TCRdb to the multiplex PCR reads, yields one record per CDR3 protein. Of about 110,000 distinct CDR3 sequences in the sample, over 70% were seen once. RNA was extracted from bulk tissue without any cell sorting. The sample comprised lung tumor tissue. These receptor sequences come from a man between 65 and 85 years old with non-small cell lung cancer.

This chain connects TRBV4-3 to TRBJ2-1; 8 nucleotides match TRBD2. The CDR3 totals 15 residues. V shed 3 bases and J 9 bases; nucleotides not matched to a gene: 10. Germline V gene sequence: CDR1 LGHNA, CDR2 YSLEER. The DNA of the CDR3 is TGCGCCAGCAGCCACCTTCCGGGACTAGATACTGAGCAGTTCTTC. This encodes CASSHLPGLDTEQFF.

Notes on this clonotype: One end of the junction varies from germline; a read error may be responsible. This chain links TRBV6-6 with TRBJ1-6, with 8 nucleotides matching TRBD1. The CDR3 runs to 15 residues. Germline lookup yields CDR1 MNHNY and CDR2 SVGAGI (reference sequence). CDR3 nucleotides: TGTGCCTGCAGGAAACTACAGGGGGTGGGTTCACACCTCCACTTT. Its protein product is CACRKLQGVGSHLHF.

With regard to this clonotype: The junction and the germline gene differ at one end; a read error may be behind it. V usage is TRBV6-2 or TRBV6-3 and J usage is TRBJ2-2; 7 bases fit TRBD2. Per germline, CDR1 MNHEY and CDR2 SVGEGT. The CDR3 spans 18 residues. The CDR3 region is CASSYFASGRAGTRELFF. In DNA form, the CDR3 reads TGTGCCAGCAGTTATTTTGCTAGTGGGAGGGCCGGAACCAGGGAACTGTTTTTT.

Concerning this clonotype itself: With a much larger clone just one base away, this may be a read error. As DNA, the CDR3 is TGTGTCAGCAGCGTCTCCAGGGGGCCCACCGGGGAGCTGTTTTTT. Its protein product is CVSSVSRGPTGELFF. The V gene is TRBV5-8, the J gene TRBJ2-2; 8 bases align to TRBD1. Looked up from germline, CDR1 is SGHTS and CDR2 is YDEGEE. CDR3 length equals 15 residues.

This clonotype showed up many times. This chain uses TRBV20-1 with TRBJ2-2; 10 nucleotides match TRBD2. Germline CDR1 is DFQATT and CDR2 is SNEGSKA (reference sequence). V dropped 5 bases and J dropped 5; count of bases not matched to a gene: 2. The CDR3 extends over 13 amino acids. The CDR3 nucleotides read TGCAGTGCTCCTAGCGGGAGAACCGGGGAGCTGTTTTTT. This gives the protein CSAPSGRTGELFF.

The J gene is TRBJ2-7, the V gene TRBV5-6; D may correspond to TRBD1 or TRBD2 (5 bases each). The CDR3 spans 16 residues. Germline V CDR1 and CDR2: SGHDT, YYEEEE. V was cut by 6 bases and J by 0 bases, with 19 bases left in between. The CDR3 DNA is TGTGCCAGCATCTCCGCCCAGGGACGGGGCTCCTACGAGCAGTACTTC. This gives the protein CASISAQGRGSYEQYF.

This clonotype occurred once. One end of the junction is discordant with germline, which a read error may explain. The rearrangement joins TRBV6-5 to TRBJ1-6; D gene unclear. The CDR3 has 12 amino acids. Germline V CDR1 and CDR2: MNHEY, SVGAGI. Here the CDR3 reads CAGKLTSSPLHF. CDR3 sequence (DNA): TGTGCCGGCAAGTTAACCAGTTCACCCCTACACTTT.

The CDR3 loop is CASSIGAANTGELFF. The CDR3 DNA follows: TGTGCCAGTAGTATAGGGGCCGCGAACACCGGGGAGCTGTTTTTT. The V gene is TRBV19, the J gene TRBJ2-2; D call uncertain. Germline CDR1 LNHDA, CDR2 SQIVND (reference sequence). The CDR3 is made up of 15 amino acids. V lost 1 base, J lost 0 bases, and 6 bases lay in between.

The chain uses TRBV20-1 and TRBJ2-3; 7 nucleotides line up with TRBD1. Trimming cost V 7 bases and J 4 bases; bases outside gene matches: 11. Per germline, CDR1 DFQATT and CDR2 SNEGSKA (reference sequence). The length of the CDR3 is 14 residues. The CDR3 loop reads CSVPGEGAPDTQYF. The CDR3 DNA reads as TGCAGTGTCCCTGGAGAGGGGGCTCCAGATACGCAGTATTTT.